This record concerns one T cell receptor (beta chain) sequence. The sample belongs to a study of T cell responses to AZD1222 COVID-19 vaccine. The method was immunoSEQ multiplex PCR; TCRdb's version includes in-frame clones alone and lacks a portion of them. Of about 180,000 clones listed, 70% to 90% are singletons. The CDR3 extends over 15 amino acids. CDR1 and CDR2 from the germline V gene are SGHRS and YFSETQ. Unmatched junction bases numbered 6, after V lost 0 bases and J lost 4 bases. The specimen was peripheral blood, collected 28 days after the second AZD1222 dose. This receptor was identified in an adult who received the AZD1222 COVID-19 vaccine. The V gene is TRBV5-1, the J gene TRBJ1-1; 7 bases fit TRBD1. CDR3 protein: CASSLEGAGGTEAFF. The CDR3, as DNA: TGCGCCAGCAGCTTGGAGGGGGCAGGAGGCACTGAAGCTTTCTTT.